Given below is one TCR beta chain in context. The data stem from a study of blood T cell repertoires in COVID-19. Study background: T cells, B-cell-depleted T cells, or PBMCs supplied cDNA or gDNA.

Cohorts were assigned according to the clinical history that participants reported. Cohort 3 recovery required two negative PCRs, clearance, or symptom resolution. Using immunoSEQ multiplex PCR, the repertoire was profiled, and TCRdb retains in-frame clones only, with some absent. The sample lists roughly 340,000 clones, over 75% seen once, with approximately 1% in the top ten. Trimming cost V 4 bases and J 1 base; bases outside gene matches: 8. The length of the CDR3 is 16 residues. Germline V gives CDR1 SGHDT, CDR2 YYEEEE. The chain is built from TRBV5-6 and TRBJ2-1; 7 positions match TRBD1. Sample: PBMCs or T cells enriched from blood (not recorded which). This clonotype originated in a man in his late teens or twenties who had recovered from COVID-19. The CDR3 spells CASSTRTGISYNEQFF. The CDR3 coding sequence is TGTGCCAGCAGCACCCGGACAGGAATTTCCTACAATGAGCAGTTCTTC.